This TCR beta chain came from a study of blood T cell repertoires in COVID-19. TCRdb's copy holds only in-frame clones and misses some; the assay was immunoSEQ multiplex PCR. Seen here are 90,000 to 100,000 clones, over 70% observed once, and the top ten hold less than 4.5%. Germline lookup yields CDR1 MDHEN and CDR2 SYDVKM. The V and J ends lost 2 bases and 0 bases respectively, with 8 bases between them. The CDR3 sequence is 16 residues long. The TCR comes from a man in his 60s with acute or convalescent COVID-19. V and J are TRBV28 and TRBJ2-6; D is undetermined. Sequences were obtained from peripheral blood. CDR3 protein: CASSLARSSGANVLTF. CDR3 DNA sequence: TGTGCCAGCAGTTTAGCTCGGAGCTCTGGGGCCAACGTCCTGACTTTC.